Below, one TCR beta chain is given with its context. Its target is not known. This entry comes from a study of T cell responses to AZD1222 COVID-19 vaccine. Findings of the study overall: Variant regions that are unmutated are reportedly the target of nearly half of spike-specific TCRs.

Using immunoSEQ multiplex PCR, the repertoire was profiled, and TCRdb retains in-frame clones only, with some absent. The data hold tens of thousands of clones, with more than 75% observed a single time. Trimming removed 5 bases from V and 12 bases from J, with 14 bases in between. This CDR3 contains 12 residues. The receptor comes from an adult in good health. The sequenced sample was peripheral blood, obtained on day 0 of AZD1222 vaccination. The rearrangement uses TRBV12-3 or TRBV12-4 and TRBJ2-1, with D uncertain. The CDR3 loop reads CASSTELMWQFF. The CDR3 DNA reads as TGTGCCAGCAGTACAGAGTTGATGTGGCAGTTCTTC.